Sequencing of this TCR beta chain was carried out in a study of cytomegalovirus exposure and HLA in healthy donors. The CDR3 is made up of 14 amino acids. Germline CDR1 reads MNHEY; CDR2 reads SVGAGI. With V trimmed by 3 bases and J by 4 bases, 4 bases remained unmatched. The protocol was immunoSEQ multiplex PCR, while the TCRdb copy is restricted to in-frame clones and leaves out a portion. The sample contains roughly 300,000 clones, 70% to 90% of which appear only once. The donors were part of the validation cohort, which consisted of more than 90 subjects and was separate from the first cohort of hundreds of subjects. General observations from the study: The study designated 160 or so TCR beta chains cytomegalovirus-associated.

Turning to this clone: Its antigen is currently unknown.

V and J are TRBV6-5 and TRBJ2-7; 9 nucleotides line up with TRBD1. The sequence was obtained from a woman between 18 and 29 years old in good health and CMV-seronegative. Material: PBMCs. CDR3 sequence reads: CASSYIGTGYEQYF. The CDR3, as DNA: TGTGCCAGCAGTTATATCGGGACAGGGTACGAGCAGTACTTC.